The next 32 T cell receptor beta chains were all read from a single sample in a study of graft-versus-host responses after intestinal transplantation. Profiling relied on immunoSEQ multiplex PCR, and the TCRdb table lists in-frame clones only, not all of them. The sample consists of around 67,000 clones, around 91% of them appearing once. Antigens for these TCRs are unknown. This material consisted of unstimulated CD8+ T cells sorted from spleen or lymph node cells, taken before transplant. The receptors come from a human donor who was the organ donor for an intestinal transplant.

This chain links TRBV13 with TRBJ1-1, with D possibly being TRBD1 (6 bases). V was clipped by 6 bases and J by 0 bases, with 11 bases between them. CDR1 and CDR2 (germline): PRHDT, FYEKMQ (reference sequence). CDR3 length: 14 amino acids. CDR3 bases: TGTGCCAGCAGACAGTCAGGGGTGAACACTGAAGCTTTCTTT. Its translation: CASRQSGVNTEAFF.

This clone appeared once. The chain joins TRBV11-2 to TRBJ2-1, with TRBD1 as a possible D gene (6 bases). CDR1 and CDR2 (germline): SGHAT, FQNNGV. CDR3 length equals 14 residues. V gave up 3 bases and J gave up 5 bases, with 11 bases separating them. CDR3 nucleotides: TGTGCCAGCAGCTTCAGGGGTCCCAACAATGAGCAGTTCTTC. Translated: CASSFRGPNNEQFF.

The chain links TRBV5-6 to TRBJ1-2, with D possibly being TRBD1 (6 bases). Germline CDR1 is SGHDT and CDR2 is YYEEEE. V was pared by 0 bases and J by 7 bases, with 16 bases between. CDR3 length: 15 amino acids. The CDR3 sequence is CASSLAEQGGVGYTF. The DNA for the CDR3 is TGTGCCAGCAGCTTGGCCGAGCAAGGGGGAGTTGGCTACACCTTC.

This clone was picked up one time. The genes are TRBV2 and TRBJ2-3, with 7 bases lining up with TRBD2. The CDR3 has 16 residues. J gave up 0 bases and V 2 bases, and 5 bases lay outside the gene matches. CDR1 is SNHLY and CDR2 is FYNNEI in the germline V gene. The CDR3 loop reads CASSEWVAGSTDTQYF. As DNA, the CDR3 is TGTGCCAGCAGTGAATGGGTAGCGGGTAGCACAGATACGCAGTATTTT.

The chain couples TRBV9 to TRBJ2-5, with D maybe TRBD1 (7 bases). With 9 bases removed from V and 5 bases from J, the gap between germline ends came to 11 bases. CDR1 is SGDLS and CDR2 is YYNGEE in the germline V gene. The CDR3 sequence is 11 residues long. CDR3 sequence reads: CAIPGGETQYF. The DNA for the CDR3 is TGTGCCATTCCAGGGGGGGAGACCCAGTACTTC. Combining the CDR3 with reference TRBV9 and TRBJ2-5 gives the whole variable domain DSGVTQTPKHLITATGQRVTLRCSPRSGDLSVYWYQQSLDQGLQFLIQYYNGEERAKGNILERFSAQQFPDLHSELNLSSLELGDSALYFCAIPGGETQYFGPGTRLLVL.

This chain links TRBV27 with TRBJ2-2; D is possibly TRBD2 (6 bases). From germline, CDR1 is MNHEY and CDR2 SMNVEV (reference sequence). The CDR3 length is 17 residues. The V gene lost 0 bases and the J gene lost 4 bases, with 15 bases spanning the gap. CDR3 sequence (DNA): TGTGCCAGCAGTTTATCGGAGGAGGGGTACGGCACCGGGGAGCTGTTTTTT. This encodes CASSLSEEGYGTGELFF.

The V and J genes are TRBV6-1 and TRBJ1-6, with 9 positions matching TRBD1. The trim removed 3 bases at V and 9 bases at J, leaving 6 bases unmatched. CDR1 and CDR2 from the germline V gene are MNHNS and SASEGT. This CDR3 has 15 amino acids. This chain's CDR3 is CASSEGTGSVSPLHF. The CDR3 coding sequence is TGTGCCAGCAGTGAGGGGACAGGGTCGGTTTCACCCCTCCACTTT.

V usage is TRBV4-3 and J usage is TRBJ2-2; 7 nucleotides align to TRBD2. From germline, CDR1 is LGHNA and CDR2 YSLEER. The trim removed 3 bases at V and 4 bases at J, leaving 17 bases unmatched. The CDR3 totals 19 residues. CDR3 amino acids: CASSHLLPTSERVTGELFF. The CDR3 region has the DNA TGCGCCAGCAGCCACCTCCTGCCTACTAGCGAGAGAGTCACCGGGGAGCTGTTTTTT.

CDR3 DNA sequence: TGTGCCAGCAGCCTAACAAGGGGTTTCACCGGGGAGCTGTTTTTT. Protein product: CASSLTRGFTGELFF. The rearrangement uses TRBV9 and TRBJ2-2, with D perhaps TRBD1 (5 bases). CDR1 and CDR2 (germline): SGDLS, YYNGEE. The ends were cut back, 4 bases at V and 4 bases at J, with 14 bases in the middle. The CDR3 covers 15 residues.

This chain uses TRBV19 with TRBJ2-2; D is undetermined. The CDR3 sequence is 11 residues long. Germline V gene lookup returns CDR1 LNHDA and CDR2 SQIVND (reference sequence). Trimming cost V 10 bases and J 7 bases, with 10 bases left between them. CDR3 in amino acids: CAIRTGGELFF. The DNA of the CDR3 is TGTGCCATCCGAACGGGCGGGGAGCTGTTTTTT.

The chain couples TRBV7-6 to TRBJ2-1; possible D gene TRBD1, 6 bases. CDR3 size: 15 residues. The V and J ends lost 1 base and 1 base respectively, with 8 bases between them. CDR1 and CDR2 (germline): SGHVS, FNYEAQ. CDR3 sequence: CASSLEQGSYNEQFF. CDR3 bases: TGTGCCAGCAGCTTAGAGCAGGGGTCCTACAATGAGCAGTTCTTC.

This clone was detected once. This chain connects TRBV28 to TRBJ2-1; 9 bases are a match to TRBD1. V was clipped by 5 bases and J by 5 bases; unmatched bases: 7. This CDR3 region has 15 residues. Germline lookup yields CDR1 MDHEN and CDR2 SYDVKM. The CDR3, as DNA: TGTGCCAGCAGTCCCACAGGGGGCCTTAACAATGAGCAGTTCTTC. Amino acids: CASSPTGGLNNEQFF. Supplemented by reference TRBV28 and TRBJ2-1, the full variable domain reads DVKVTQSSRYLVKRTGEKVFLECVQDMDHENMFWYRQDPGLGLRLIYFSYDVKMKEKGDIPEGYSVSREKKERFSLILESASTNQTSMYLCASSPTGGLNNEQFFGPGTRLTVL.

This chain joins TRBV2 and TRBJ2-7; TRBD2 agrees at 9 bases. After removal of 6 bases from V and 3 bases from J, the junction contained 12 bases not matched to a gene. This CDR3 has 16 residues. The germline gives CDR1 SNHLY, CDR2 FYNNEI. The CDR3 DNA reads TGTGCCAGCAGCCCCAACTTAGCGGGAGTGCGCTACGAGCAGTACGTC. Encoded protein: CASSPNLAGVRYEQYV.

The CDR3, as DNA: TGCGCCAGCAGCCAAGATTCCAAAAACACTGAAGCTTTCTTT. Amino acids: CASSQDSKNTEAFF. The V and J genes are TRBV4-3 and TRBJ1-1; D unclear. Germline CDR1 and CDR2: LGHNA and YSLEER. This CDR3 has 14 amino acids. V lost 0 bases and J 2 bases, leaving 7 bases between the germline ends.

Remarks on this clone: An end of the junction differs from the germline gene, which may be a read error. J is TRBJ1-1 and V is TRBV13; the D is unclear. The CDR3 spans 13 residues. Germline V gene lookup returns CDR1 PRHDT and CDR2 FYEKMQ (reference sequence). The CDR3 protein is CASRLASNTEAFF. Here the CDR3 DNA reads TGTGCCAGCAGATTAGCATCGAACACTGAAGCTTTCTTT.

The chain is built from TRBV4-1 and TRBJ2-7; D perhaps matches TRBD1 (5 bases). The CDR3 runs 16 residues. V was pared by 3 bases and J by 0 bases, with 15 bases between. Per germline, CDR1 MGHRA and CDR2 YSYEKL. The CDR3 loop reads CASSHVTGAISYEQYV. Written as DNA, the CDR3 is TGCGCCAGCAGCCACGTTACAGGCGCCATCTCCTACGAGCAGTACGTC.

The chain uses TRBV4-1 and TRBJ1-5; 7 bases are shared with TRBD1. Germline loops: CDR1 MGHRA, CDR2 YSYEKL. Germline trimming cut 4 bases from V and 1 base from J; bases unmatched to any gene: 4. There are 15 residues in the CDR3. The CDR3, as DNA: TGCGCCAGCAGCCGCGAGACAGGGAGCAATCAGCCCCAGCATTTT. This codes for CASSRETGSNQPQHF.

The CDR3 spells CASSLGVLAGNTEAFF. In DNA form, the CDR3 reads TGTGCCAGCAGCTTGGGGGTATTGGCAGGGAACACTGAAGCTTTCTTT. The rearrangement links TRBV5-4 to TRBJ1-1; no firm D call. The V and J ends lost 0 bases and 1 base respectively, with 13 bases between them. The CDR3 is 16 residues long. Germline V lookup: CDR1 SGHNT, CDR2 YYREEE (reference sequence).

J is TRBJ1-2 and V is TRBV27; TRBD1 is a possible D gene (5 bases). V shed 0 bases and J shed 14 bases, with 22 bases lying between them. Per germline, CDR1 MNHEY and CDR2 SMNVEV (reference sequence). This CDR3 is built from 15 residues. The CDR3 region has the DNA TGTGCCAGCAGTTTATCGGGGGGGATTAACTATGGTTTGACCTTC. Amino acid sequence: CASSLSGGINYGLTF.

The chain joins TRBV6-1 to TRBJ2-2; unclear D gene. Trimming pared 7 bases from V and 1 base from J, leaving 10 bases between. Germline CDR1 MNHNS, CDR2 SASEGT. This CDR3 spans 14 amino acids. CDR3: CASTRYVNTGELFF. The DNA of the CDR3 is TGTGCCAGCACGCGGTACGTGAACACCGGGGAGCTGTTTTTT.

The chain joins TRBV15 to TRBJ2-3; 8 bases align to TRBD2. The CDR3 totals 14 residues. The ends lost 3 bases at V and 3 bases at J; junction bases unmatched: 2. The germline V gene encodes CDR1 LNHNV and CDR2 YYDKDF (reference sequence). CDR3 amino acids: CATSSGGGTDTQYF. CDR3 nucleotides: TGTGCCACCAGCAGCGGGGGGGGGACAGATACGCAGTATTTT.

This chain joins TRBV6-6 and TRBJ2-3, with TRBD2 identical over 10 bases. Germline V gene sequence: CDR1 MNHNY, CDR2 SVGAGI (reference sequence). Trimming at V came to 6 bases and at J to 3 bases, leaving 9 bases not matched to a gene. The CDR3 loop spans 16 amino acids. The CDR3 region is CASSPPRGLATDTQYF. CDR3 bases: TGTGCCAGCAGCCCCCCTCGGGGACTAGCGACAGATACGCAGTATTTT.

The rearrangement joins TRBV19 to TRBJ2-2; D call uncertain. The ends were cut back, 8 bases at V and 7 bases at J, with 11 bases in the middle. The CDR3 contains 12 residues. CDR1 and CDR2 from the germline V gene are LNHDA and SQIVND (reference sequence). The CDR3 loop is CASVQFNGELFF. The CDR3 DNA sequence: TGTGCCAGTGTCCAGTTCAACGGGGAGCTGTTTTTT. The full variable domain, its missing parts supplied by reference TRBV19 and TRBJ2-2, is DGGITQSPKYLFRKEGQNVTLSCEQNLNHDAMYWYRQDPGQGLRLIYYSQIVNDFQKGDIAEGYSVSREKKESFPLTVTSAQKNPTAFYLCASVQFNGELFFGEGSRLTVL.

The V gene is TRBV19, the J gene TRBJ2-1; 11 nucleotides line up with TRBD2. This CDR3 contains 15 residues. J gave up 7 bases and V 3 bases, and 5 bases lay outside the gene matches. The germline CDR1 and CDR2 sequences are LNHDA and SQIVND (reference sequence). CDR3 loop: CASSIIAGGRNEQFF. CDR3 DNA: TGTGCCAGTAGTATCATAGCGGGGGGGCGAAATGAGCAGTTCTTC.

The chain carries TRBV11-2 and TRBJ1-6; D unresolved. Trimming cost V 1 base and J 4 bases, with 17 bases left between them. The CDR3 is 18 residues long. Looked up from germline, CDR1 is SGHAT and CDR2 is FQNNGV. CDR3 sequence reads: CASSLVVNPYSYNSPLHF. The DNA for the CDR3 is TGTGCCAGCAGCTTAGTGGTCAACCCTTATAGTTATAATTCACCCCTCCACTTT.

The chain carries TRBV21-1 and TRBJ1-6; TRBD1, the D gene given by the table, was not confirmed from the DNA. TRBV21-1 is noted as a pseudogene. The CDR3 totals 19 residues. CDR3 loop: CASSKGGTGERTYNSPLHF. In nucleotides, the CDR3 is TGTGCCAGCAGCAAAGGGGGGACAGGGGAAAGGACCTATAATTCACCCCTCCACTTT.

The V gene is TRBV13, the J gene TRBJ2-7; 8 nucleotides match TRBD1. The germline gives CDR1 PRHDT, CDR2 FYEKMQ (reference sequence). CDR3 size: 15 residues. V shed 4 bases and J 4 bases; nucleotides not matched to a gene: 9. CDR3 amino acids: CASSSTGTGAYEQYV. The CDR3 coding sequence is TGTGCCAGCAGCTCGACGGGGACAGGAGCTTACGAGCAGTACGTC.

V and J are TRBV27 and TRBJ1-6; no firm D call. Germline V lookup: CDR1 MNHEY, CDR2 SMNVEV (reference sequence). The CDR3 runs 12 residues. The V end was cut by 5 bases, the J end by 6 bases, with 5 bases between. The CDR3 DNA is TGTGCCAGCAGTGGTAGTAATTCACCCCTCCACTTT. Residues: CASSGSNSPLHF.

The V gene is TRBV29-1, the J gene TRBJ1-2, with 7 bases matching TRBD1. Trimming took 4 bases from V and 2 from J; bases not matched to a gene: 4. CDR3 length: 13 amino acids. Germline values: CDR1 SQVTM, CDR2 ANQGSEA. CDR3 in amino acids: CSVGQGGNYGYTF. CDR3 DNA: TGCAGCGTTGGACAGGGAGGAAACTATGGCTACACCTTC.

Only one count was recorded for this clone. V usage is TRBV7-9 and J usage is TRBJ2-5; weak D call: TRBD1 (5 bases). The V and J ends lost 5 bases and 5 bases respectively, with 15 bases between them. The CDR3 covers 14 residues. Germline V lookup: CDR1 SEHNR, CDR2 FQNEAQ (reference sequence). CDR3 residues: CASSQQVVTETQYF. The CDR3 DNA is TGTGCCAGCAGCCAACAGGTAGTTACGGAGACCCAGTACTTC. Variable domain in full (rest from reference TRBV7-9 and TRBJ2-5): DTGVSQNPRHKITKRGQNVTFRCDPISEHNRLYWYRQTLGQGPEFLTYFQNEAQLEKSRLLSDRFSAERPKGSFSTLEIQRTEQGDSAMYLCASSQQVVTETQYFGPGTRLLVL.

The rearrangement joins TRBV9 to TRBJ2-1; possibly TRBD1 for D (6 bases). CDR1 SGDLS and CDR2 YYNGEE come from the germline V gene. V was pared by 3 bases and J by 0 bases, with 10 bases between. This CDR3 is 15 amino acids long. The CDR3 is CASSEGQASYNEQFF. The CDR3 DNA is TGTGCCAGCAGCGAGGGACAAGCCTCCTACAATGAGCAGTTCTTC.

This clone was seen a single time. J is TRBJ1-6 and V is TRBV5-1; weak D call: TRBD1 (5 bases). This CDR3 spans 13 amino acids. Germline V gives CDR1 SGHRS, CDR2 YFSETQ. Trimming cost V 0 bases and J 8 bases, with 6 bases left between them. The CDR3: CASSLEGDSPLHF. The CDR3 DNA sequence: TGCGCCAGCAGCTTGGAAGGGGATTCACCCCTCCACTTT. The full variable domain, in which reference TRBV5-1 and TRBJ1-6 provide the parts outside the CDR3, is KAGVTQTPRYLIKTRGQQVTLSCSPISGHRSVSWYQQTPGQGLQFLFEYFSETQRNKGNFPGRFSGRQFSNSRSEMNVSTLELGDSALYLCASSLEGDSPLHFGNGTRLTVT.